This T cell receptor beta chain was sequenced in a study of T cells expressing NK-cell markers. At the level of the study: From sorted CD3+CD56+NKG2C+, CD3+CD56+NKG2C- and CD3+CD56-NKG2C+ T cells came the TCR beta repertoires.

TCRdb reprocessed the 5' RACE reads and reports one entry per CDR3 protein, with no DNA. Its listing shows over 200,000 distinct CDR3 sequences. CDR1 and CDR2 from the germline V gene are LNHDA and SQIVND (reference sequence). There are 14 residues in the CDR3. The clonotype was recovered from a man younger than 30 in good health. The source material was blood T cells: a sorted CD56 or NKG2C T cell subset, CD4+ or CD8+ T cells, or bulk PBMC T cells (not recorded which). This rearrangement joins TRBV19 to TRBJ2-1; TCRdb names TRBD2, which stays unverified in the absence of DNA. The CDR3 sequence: CASMEGRSYNEQFF.